The clone carrying this TCR beta chain was seen more than once but under ten times. Its specificity is not known. Germline assignment: CDR1 SGHVS and CDR2 FQNEAQ. The germline V and J ends were trimmed by 8 bases and 4 bases, with 11 bases remaining between them. This CDR3 spans 13 amino acids. This entry is derived from a study of identical twins. Overall study findings and caveats: Findings depended on cross-sectional statistics rather than tracking the same donors.

TCRdb reanalysed the 5' RACE reads using MiXCR and keeps one entry per CDR3 protein. The table records approximately 220,000 distinct CDR3 sequences, around 10% of them present only once. Sequenced material: memory (CD45RO+) T cells sorted from blood. This chain connects TRBV7-8 to TRBJ2-2; D may be TRBD1 (7 bases). This TCR was sampled from a woman aged 18-35 years in good health. CDR3: CASAGQRTGELFF. In DNA form, the CDR3 reads TGTGCCAGCGCGGGACAGCGCACCGGGGAGCTGTTTTTT.